The 30 T cell receptor beta chains below were found in one sample sequenced in a study of CD8+CD57+ T cells in acquired aplastic anemia. Genomic DNA acted as the template from which TCR beta VDJ combination and CDR3 sequence profiling were carried out. TCRdb ran MiXCR on the reads and lists one entry per CDR3 protein. The sample consists of 250,000 to 300,000 distinct CDR3 sequences, 55% to 60% of them appearing once. The specimen was sorted CD4+, CD8+, or CD8+CD57+ T cells (not recorded which) from PBMCs. The receptors come from a human donor with severe aplastic anemia or a healthy control (not recorded which).

The V gene is TRBV7-3, the J gene TRBJ2-3, with a tentative D call TRBD2 (6 bases). Germline V gene lookup returns CDR1 SGHTA and CDR2 FQGTGA. This CDR3 spans 15 amino acids. The V and J ends lost 5 bases and 6 bases respectively, with 18 bases between them. The CDR3 loop is CASSTGTRGEDTQYF. CDR3 sequence (DNA): TGTGCCAGCAGCACGGGGACTCGCGGGGAGGATACGCAGTATTTT.

This clonotype was counted at least ten times. This chain uses TRBV7-3 with TRBJ2-3; D might be TRBD1 or TRBD2, each matching 5 bases. The CDR3 is 13 residues long. Germline V CDR1 and CDR2: SGHTA, FQGTGA. V gave up 5 bases and J gave up 8 bases, with 14 bases separating them. Written as DNA, the CDR3 is TGTGCCAGCAGCCAAGGCAAGGGGACTACGCAGTATTTT. This gives the protein CASSQGKGTTQYF. The full variable domain, completed using reference TRBV7-3 and TRBJ2-3, is GAGVSQTPSNKVTEKGKYVELRCDPISGHTALYWYRQSLGQGPEFLIYFQGTGAADDSGLPNDRFFAVRPEGSVSTLKIQRTERGDSAVYLCASSQGKGTTQYFGPGTRLTVL.

This clonotype was detected ten times or more. The chain has TRBV5-8 and TRBJ1-1, with D possibly TRBD1 on 5 matching bases. The ends were cut back, 3 bases at V and 4 bases at J, with 16 bases in the middle. From germline, CDR1 is SGHTS and CDR2 YDEGEE. CDR3 length: 15 residues. CDR3 DNA: TGTGCCAGCAGCTCGGGGCGAAGGGGCGGCACTGAAGCTTTCTTT. Encoded protein: CASSSGRRGGTEAFF.

The table lists this clonotype with many counts. The V gene is TRBV5-8, the J gene TRBJ1-2; D is undetermined. The CDR3 extends over 12 amino acids. Germline-derived CDR1 and CDR2 are SGHTS and YDEGEE. Trimming took 2 bases from V and 2 from J, leaving 4 bases between them. The CDR3 sequence is CASSLENYGYTF. The CDR3 DNA sequence: TGTGCCAGCAGCTTAGAAAACTATGGCTACACCTTC.

Ten or more counts support this clonotype. The rearrangement uses TRBV11-2 and TRBJ1-1; D remains ambiguous. The germline CDR1 and CDR2 sequences are SGHAT and FQNNGV. The CDR3 covers 14 residues. The V and J ends lost 5 bases and 3 bases respectively, with 13 bases between them. CDR3 protein: CASSLYPSDTEAFF. CDR3 nucleotides: TGTGCCAGCAGCCTCTACCCGTCGGACACTGAAGCTTTCTTT.

This sequence joins TRBV5-1 and TRBJ1-3; D is uncertain. Germline V gives CDR1 SGHRS, CDR2 YFSETQ. Trimming stripped 2 bases from V and 4 bases from J, with 13 bases between. The CDR3 sequence is 15 residues long. The CDR3 DNA follows: TGCGCCAGCAGCTTAAAGTCGAGTGCCGGAAACACCATATATTTT. The encoded protein is CASSLKSSAGNTIYF.

This clonotype has just a few counts. The chain recombines TRBV7-3 with TRBJ1-6; D call uncertain. In germline, CDR1 is SGHTA, CDR2 FQGTGA. V was clipped by 2 bases and J by 10 bases, with 6 bases between them. This CDR3 is built from 12 residues. The CDR3 coding sequence is TGTGCCAGCAGCTTACCTGGCTCACCCCTCCACTTT. Translation gives CASSLPGSPLHF.

The DNA for the CDR3 is TGCAGTGCTAGAGATGGGGACGCGATTGGGGAGACCCAGTACTTC. This sequence encodes CSARDGDAIGETQYF. The chain has TRBV20-1 and TRBJ2-5; possibly TRBD1 or TRBD2 for D (5 bases each). CDR3 length: 15 residues. CDR1 is DFQATT, CDR2 SNEGSKA, per germline (reference sequence). V lost 0 bases and J lost 5, with 16 bases in between.

This clonotype was counted ten times or more. V usage is TRBV6-5 and J usage is TRBJ1-2; no definite D call. Germline V gene data show CDR1 as MNHEY and CDR2 as SVGAGI. Deletions cut 0 bases from V and 0 bases from J, with 8 bases between. This CDR3 is built from 15 residues. The CDR3 DNA follows: TGTGCCAGCAGTTACTCGGGCAGCTCTAACTATGGCTACACCTTC. Translating it yields CASSYSGSSNYGYTF.

Regarding this clonotype: Its ends do not fully match the called genes, so a read error is possible. The chain joins TRBV7-9 to TRBJ2-2; 9 bases line up with TRBD2. Per the germline V gene, CDR1 is SEHNR and CDR2 is FQNEAQ (reference sequence). The CDR3 length is 18 residues. The CDR3: CASSLGGAGGRNAGELFF. The CDR3 coding sequence is TGTGCCAGCAGCTTAGGTGGAGCGGGGGGCCGGAACGCCGGGGAGCTGTTTTTT.

This chain connects TRBV25-1 to TRBJ2-1; D is possibly TRBD2 (6 bases). The CDR3 runs 13 residues. Germline loops: CDR1 MGHDK, CDR2 SYGVNS. CDR3 bases: TGTGCTGCCGGTAGCGGAGCTTACAATGAGCAGTTCTTC. It is translated as CAAGSGAYNEQFF.

This clonotype was detected a few times. V is TRBV27 and J is TRBJ2-2, with TRBD1 matching 9 bases. Germline CDR1 reads MNHEY; CDR2 reads SMNVEV (reference sequence). This CDR3 has 14 amino acids. Losses at the gene ends were 8 bases for V and 4 bases for J; bases not matched to a gene: 5. CDR3 coding DNA: TGTGCCAGCCGGACAGGGGTTACCACCGGGGAGCTGTTTTTT. Amino acid sequence: CASRTGVTTGELFF.

This clonotype came up many times. This chain's CDR3 is CASSVDPVTYEQYF. The CDR3, as DNA: TGTGCCAGCAGCGTAGATCCAGTTACCTACGAGCAGTACTTC. The V gene is TRBV9, the J gene TRBJ2-7; D gene uncertain. The CDR3 loop spans 14 amino acids. Per the germline V gene, CDR1 is SGDLS and CDR2 is YYNGEE. V was trimmed by 0 bases and J by 2 bases, leaving 9 bases between them.

This clonotype was found once. The V and J genes are TRBV2 and TRBJ1-1, with TRBD1 matching 7 bases. J was trimmed by 5 bases and V by 10 bases; bases with no gene match: 1. Looked up from germline, CDR1 is SNHLY and CDR2 is FYNNEI. CDR3 length: 10 residues. The CDR3 loop is CATRGTEAFF. CDR3 in DNA: TGTGCCACCAGGGGGACTGAAGCTTTCTTT.

The chain carries TRBV7-3 and TRBJ1-1; TRBD1 is a possible D gene (5 bases). CDR1 is SGHTA and CDR2 is FQGTGA in the germline V gene. Trimming pared 2 bases from V and 5 bases from J, leaving 12 bases between. The CDR3 is made up of 14 amino acids. The CDR3 reads CASSLSRVGTEAFF. The CDR3 DNA sequence: TGTGCCAGCAGCTTATCCAGGGTTGGGACTGAAGCTTTCTTT.

This sequence joins TRBV18 and TRBJ1-1; D call uncertain. With 2 bases removed from V and 4 bases from J, the gap between germline ends came to 5 bases. Germline V gene data show CDR1 as KGHSH and CDR2 as LQKENI. CDR3 size: 12 residues. The CDR3 DNA is TGTGCCAGCTCACCAGGGAGCACTGAAGCTTTCTTT. Amino acids: CASSPGSTEAFF.

The CDR3 loop is CASSEKTGFFDTQYF. The CDR3 DNA follows: TGTGCCAGCAGTGAAAAGACAGGGTTTTTCGATACGCAGTATTTT. This chain links TRBV6-1 with TRBJ2-3, with 7 bases aligning to TRBD1. The CDR3 spans 15 residues. Per germline, CDR1 MNHNS and CDR2 SASEGT. J gave up 6 bases and V 2 bases, and 8 bases lay outside the gene matches.

Points on this clonotype: The conserved closing phenylalanine or tryptophan is absent in this CDR3, likely reflecting a read error. The chain employs TRBV9 and TRBJ2-5; maybe TRBD2 (6 bases). With 2 bases removed from V and 5 bases from J, the gap between germline ends came to 13 bases. The CDR3 runs 14 residues. Germline lookup yields CDR1 SGDLS and CDR2 YYNGEE. CDR3 protein: CASSVGGSSETQYV. CDR3 coding DNA: TGTGCCAGCAGCGTGGGGGGTAGCAGTGAGACCCAGTACGTC.

This clonotype appeared many times. J is TRBJ1-1 and V is TRBV6-5; 7 nucleotides align to TRBD1. V lost 6 bases to trimming and J lost 10 bases; unmatched junction nucleotides: 14. CDR1 and CDR2 (germline): MNHEY, SVGAGI. The CDR3 has 14 amino acids. CDR3 sequence: CASSRPADRLGAFF. In nucleotides, the CDR3 is TGTGCCAGCAGCCGACCGGCGGACAGGCTGGGAGCTTTCTTT.

This clonotype was seen ten or more times. The rearrangement links TRBV7-2 to TRBJ2-7; D assignment may be TRBD1 or TRBD2 (6 bases each). Germline CDR1 SGHTA, CDR2 FQGNSA. V was clipped by 2 bases and J by 6 bases, with 14 bases between them. The CDR3 extends over 14 amino acids. The CDR3 spells CASSLRGDTSEQYF. The CDR3 DNA follows: TGTGCCAGCAGCTTAAGGGGGGACACTTCCGAGCAGTACTTC.

This rearrangement joins TRBV9 to TRBJ2-7; 10 bases are a match to TRBD1. The V gene's germline CDR1 is SGDLS and CDR2 YYNGEE. The CDR3 length is 14 residues. The junction had 6 bases not matched to a gene; V was cut back by 5 bases and J by 4 bases. The CDR3 here is CASRGQGRTYEQYF. The CDR3 DNA follows: TGTGCCAGCAGGGGACAGGGGCGAACGTACGAGCAGTACTTC.

Turning to this clonotype: This likely comes from a read error, as the CDR3 has no conserved phenylalanine or tryptophan at its end. This chain uses TRBV7-6 with TRBJ2-5, with D unresolved. Trimming shortened V by 4 bases and J by 10 bases, and 10 bases separated the two germline ends. The CDR3 is 11 residues long. The germline CDR1 and CDR2 sequences are SGHVS and FNYEAQ. Here the CDR3 reads CASSSREDQYS. CDR3 nucleotide sequence: TGTGCCAGCAGCTCCCGAGAAGACCAGTACTCC.

The J gene is TRBJ2-3, the V gene TRBV25-1; D may correspond to TRBD1 or TRBD2 (5 bases each). Germline V gene data show CDR1 as MGHDK and CDR2 as SYGVNS. V lost 4 bases and J lost 4, with 21 bases in between. This CDR3 has 17 amino acids. The CDR3 DNA reads TGTGCCAGCAGTGGACCCCACTGGGGGAGATCCCCAGATACGCAGTATTTT. Protein sequence: CASSGPHWGRSPDTQYF.

The chain has TRBV20-1 and TRBJ1-1, with 8 positions matching TRBD1. V shed 5 bases and J 3 bases; nucleotides not matched to a gene: 8. The length of the CDR3 is 14 residues. The germline V gene encodes CDR1 DFQATT and CDR2 SNEGSKA (reference sequence). This CDR3 is CSAGITGGYTEAFF. Written as DNA, the CDR3 is TGCAGTGCTGGTATAACAGGGGGTTACACTGAAGCTTTCTTT.

The gene calls are TRBV29-1 and TRBJ2-5, with D perhaps matching TRBD2 (6 bases). Germline V lookup: CDR1 SQVTM, CDR2 ANQGSEA. The CDR3 has 13 amino acids. The ends were cut back, 6 bases at V and 2 bases at J, with 13 bases in the middle. This chain's CDR3 is CSVVWDLQETQYF. CDR3 DNA: TGCAGCGTCGTTTGGGACTTACAAGAGACCCAGTACTTC.

This clonotype occurred a few times. The V and J genes are TRBV20-1 and TRBJ2-1, with TRBD1 identical over 8 bases. This CDR3 region has 14 residues. CDR1 is DFQATT and CDR2 is SNEGSKA in the germline V gene (reference sequence). Trimming took 2 bases from V and 8 from J; bases not matched to a gene: 8. In DNA, the CDR3 is TGCAGTGCTAGAAAGACAGGGGTTTTGTATGAGCAGTTCTTC. It encodes CSARKTGVLYEQFF.

The chain recombines TRBV6-5 with TRBJ1-5; no firm D call. The V gene lost 0 bases and the J gene lost 3 bases, with 9 bases spanning the gap. The CDR3 contains 15 residues. CDR1 is MNHEY, CDR2 SVGAGI, per germline. DNA for the CDR3: TGTGCCAGCAGTTACTCAGCCGGTCCCAATCAGCCCCAGCATTTT. This codes for CASSYSAGPNQPQHF.

The J gene is TRBJ2-3, the V gene TRBV2; D ambiguous. CDR3 length equals 14 residues. V was shortened by 6 bases and J by 2 bases, with 12 bases between the two germline ends. Germline V gene lookup returns CDR1 SNHLY and CDR2 FYNNEI. The CDR3 nucleotides are TGTGCCAGCAGGTCCGGACCCGACACAGATACGCAGTATTTT. It specifies CASRSGPDTDTQYF.

The V and J genes are TRBV20-1 and TRBJ2-7; no definite D call. CDR1 is DFQATT and CDR2 is SNEGSKA in the germline V gene (reference sequence). V was trimmed by 6 bases and J by 0 bases, leaving 12 bases between them. This CDR3 is built from 13 residues. In DNA, the CDR3 is TGCAGTGCCCCCGACACATACTCCTACGAGCAGTACTTC. Protein sequence: CSAPDTYSYEQYF.

This clonotype was observed many times. V is TRBV5-1 and J is TRBJ1-1; 7 bases match TRBD1. V lost 3 bases, J lost 1 base, and 6 bases stayed unmatched. The CDR3 totals 15 residues. Germline lookup yields CDR1 SGHRS and CDR2 YFSETQ. CDR3 sequence (DNA): TGCGCCAGCAGCTGGGGTGACAGGGAGAACACTGAAGCTTTCTTT. The encoded protein is CASSWGDRENTEAFF. The full variable domain, rest sourced from reference TRBV5-1 and TRBJ1-1, is KAGVTQTPRYLIKTRGQQVTLSCSPISGHRSVSWYQQTPGQGLQFLFEYFSETQRNKGNFPGRFSGRQFSNSRSEMNVSTLELGDSALYLCASSWGDRENTEAFFGQGTRLTVV.